The rows below give T cell receptor beta chains drawn from one sample of a study of blood T cells in healthy people across ages. In TCRdb, the 5' RACE reads were re-called with MiXCR into one record per CDR3 protein. The sample consists of around 1,900,000 distinct CDR3 sequences, about two fifths of them appearing once. Sequences were obtained from blood. The receptors derive from a human donor in good health. Each CDR3 is given with its conserved first and last residue. A D gene is named only where the DNA matches it firmly. Not every row has a clone size; where given, it reads once, few, many or a size class.

size	V	J	D	CDR3	DNA
few	TRBV5-1	TRBJ2-5	.	CASSPVEGTGETQYF	TGCGCCAGCAGCCCCGTGGAGGGGACGGGAGAGACCCAGTACTTC
few	TRBV28	TRBJ2-5	TRBD2	CASSSRTSGRETQYF	TGTGCCAGCAGTTCCCGGACTAGCGGGAGAGAGACCCAGTACTTC
few	TRBV12-3/TRBV12-4	TRBJ1-2	.	CASSARANYGYTF	TGTGCCAGCAGTGCCAGGGCTAACTATGGCTACACCTTC
.	TRBV10-3	TRBJ2-7	.	CAISEKPPKMDEQYF	TGTGCCATCAGTGAGAAACCACCCAAGATGGACGAGCAGTACTTC
few	TRBV12-3/TRBV12-4	TRBJ2-7	.	CASSLVIGYEQYF	TGTGCCAGCAGTTTAGTCATCGGGTACGAGCAGTACTTC
.	TRBV29-1	TRBJ2-1	TRBD1	CSDNKSGGRVNEQFF	TGCAGCGACAATAAGTCAGGGGGTCGGGTCAATGAGCAGTTCTTC
.	TRBV5-1	TRBJ2-1	TRBD2	CASSTGLAGIYNEQFF	TGCGCCAGCAGCACAGGACTAGCGGGGATCTACAATGAGCAGTTCTTC
few	TRBV20-1	TRBJ2-7	TRBD1	CSAGQGTLREQYF	TGCAGTGCCGGACAGGGTACACTACGCGAGCAGTACTTC
.	TRBV6-2/TRBV6-3	TRBJ1-2	.	CASSYSRQSVGCTF	TGTGCCAGCAGTTACTCGAGGCAGTCCGTCGGCTGCACCTTC
.	TRBV4-3	TRBJ2-7	TRBD1	CASSQDNQGAYEQYF	TGCGCCAGCAGCCAAGATAACCAGGGGGCCTACGAGCAGTACTTC
.	TRBV27	TRBJ1-3	.	CASSLTSRTAGNTIYF	TGTGCCAGCAGTTTAACCTCCCGGACGGCTGGAAACACCATATATTTT
.	TRBV7-2	TRBJ1-3	.	CASSLNWAPGNTIYF	TGTGCCAGCAGCTTAAACTGGGCGCCAGGAAACACCATATATTTT
few	TRBV11-3	TRBJ2-6	TRBD1	CASSIGTGRYSGANVLTF	TGTGCCAGCAGCATCGGGACAGGGCGTTACTCTGGGGCCAACGTCCTGACTTTC
once	TRBV7-3	TRBJ2-1	.	CASSSTSSQGGDEQFF	TGTGCCAGCAGCTCCACATCGTCCCAGGGGGGAGATGAGCAGTTCTTC
.	TRBV7-8	TRBJ2-1	TRBD2	CASSLVWEAGVLGEQFF	TGTGCCAGCAGCTTAGTCTGGGAGGCGGGGGTCCTTGGTGAGCAGTTCTTC
.	TRBV4-3	TRBJ1-1	.	CASSHRVGTEAFF	TGCGCCAGCAGCCACCGGGTCGGCACTGAAGCTTTCTTT
.	TRBV7-9	TRBJ1-1	TRBD1	CASSPPRGPNTEAFF	TGTGCCAGCAGCCCCCCCAGGGGGCCGAACACTGAAGCTTTCTTT
.	TRBV6-5	TRBJ2-3	.	CASSQAWTSTDTQYF	TGTGCCAGCAGCCAAGCGTGGACTAGCACAGATACGCAGTATTTT
.	TRBV29-1	TRBJ1-4	TRBD1	CSCSESQGGEKLFF	TGCAGCTGTTCCGAATCGCAGGGGGGTGAAAAACTGTTTTTT
.	TRBV29-1	TRBJ2-2	.	CSVIVSTYTGELFF	TGCAGCGTTATCGTCAGTACGTACACCGGGGAGCTGTTTTTT
.	TRBV24-1	TRBJ2-4	.	CATSDSHENIQYF	TGTGCCACCAGTGATTCCCACGAGAACATTCAGTACTTC
.	TRBV6-5	TRBJ2-7	TRBD2	CASSYETGVSLAGGLGEQYF	TGTGCCAGCAGTTACGAGACGGGAGTTAGTCTGGCGGGGGGGCTAGGCGAGCAGTACTTC
.	TRBV19	TRBJ2-1	.	CARSSTPLKEQFF	TGTGCCAGGAGTAGTACCCCGCTTAAAGAGCAGTTCTTC
many	TRBV13	TRBJ2-7	.	CASSLEAISYEQYF	TGTGCCAGCAGCCTAGAGGCCATCTCCTACGAGCAGTACTTC
.	TRBV28	TRBJ2-7	TRBD1	CASSSNRDRAFYEQYF	TGTGCCAGCAGCTCTAACCGGGACAGGGCTTTCTACGAGCAGTACTTC
few	TRBV24-1	TRBJ1-1	.	CATSDPDSSGNTEAFF	TGTGCCACCAGTGACCCGGACAGTTCAGGGAACACTGAAGCTTTCTTT
.	TRBV20-1	TRBJ1-2	.	CSAREPTGSNYGYTF	TGCAGTGCTAGGGAACCGACAGGATCCAACTATGGCTACACCTTC
.	TRBV7-8	TRBJ2-3	TRBD2	CASSRGLAGARDTQYF	TGTGCCAGCAGCAGGGGACTAGCGGGGGCTCGAGATACGCAGTATTTT
.	TRBV15	TRBJ1-2	.	CATSRDDFPVHGYTF	TGTGCCACCAGCAGAGATGATTTCCCGGTTCACGGCTACACCTTC
.	TRBV7-3	TRBJ1-2	.	CASSIQPQGFGGYTF	TGTGCCAGCAGCATTCAGCCTCAGGGATTCGGTGGCTACACCTTC
few	TRBV7-2	TRBJ1-5	.	CASSTGQNNQPQHF	TGTGCCAGCAGCACCGGACAGAACAATCAGCCCCAGCATTTT
few	TRBV20-1	TRBJ1-1	.	CSARASGNTEAFF	TGCAGTGCTAGAGCCTCAGGGAACACTGAAGCTTTCTTT
.	TRBV4-2	TRBJ2-7	.	CASSQSGPPYEQYF	TGTGCCAGCAGCCAATCCGGACCCCCATACGAGCAGTACTTC
few	TRBV7-2	TRBJ1-2	TRBD1	CASSLEPGGAGGYTF	TGTGCCAGCAGCTTAGAGCCAGGGGGCGCGGGAGGCTACACCTTC
.	TRBV5-1	TRBJ2-3	TRBD1	CASSLYRGYTDTQYF	TGCGCCAGCAGCTTATACAGGGGTTACACAGATACGCAGTATTTT
few	TRBV7-9	TRBJ2-1	.	CASSLGPGGSLLNEQFF	TGTGCCAGCAGCTTAGGCCCAGGGGGGAGTCTATTGAATGAGCAGTTCTTC
.	TRBV2	TRBJ2-3	.	CATGAPGEGTDTQYF	TGTGCCACCGGAGCCCCGGGGGAAGGGACAGATACGCAGTATTTT
few	TRBV2	TRBJ2-7	TRBD2	CASIAGGPYEQYF	TGTGCCAGCATAGCGGGGGGACCTTACGAGCAGTACTTC
many	TRBV7-2	TRBJ1-2	TRBD1	CASSPTGSYGYTF	TGTGCCAGCAGCCCGACAGGGTCCTATGGCTACACCTTC
.	TRBV6-5	TRBJ1-5	.	CASKKGIHQPQHF	TGTGCCAGCAAAAAAGGGATCCATCAGCCCCAGCATTTT